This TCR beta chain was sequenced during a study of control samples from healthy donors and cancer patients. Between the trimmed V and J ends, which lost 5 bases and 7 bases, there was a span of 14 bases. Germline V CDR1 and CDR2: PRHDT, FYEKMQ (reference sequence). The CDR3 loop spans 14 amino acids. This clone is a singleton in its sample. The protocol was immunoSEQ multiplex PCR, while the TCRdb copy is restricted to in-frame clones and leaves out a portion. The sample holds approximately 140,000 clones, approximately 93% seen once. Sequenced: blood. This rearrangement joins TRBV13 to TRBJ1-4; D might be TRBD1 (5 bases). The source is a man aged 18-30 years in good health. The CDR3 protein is CASSLRGPSEKLFF. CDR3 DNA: TGTGCCAGCAGCCTCCGGGGCCCTAGTGAAAAACTGTTTTTT.